The source of this T cell receptor (beta chain) is a study of blood T cell repertoires in COVID-19. For the study at large: Samples taken during acute and convalescent COVID-19 were collected in the United States, Italy and Spain. From T cells, B-cell-depleted T cells, or PBMCs came the material, which was cDNA or gDNA.

In the source study's methods: Amplification of reference gene primers was used by the study to estimate nucleated cell counts. Sequencing was performed with immunoSEQ multiplex PCR; in TCRdb, only in-frame clones are kept and a portion is missing. The V and J calls and clone size are taken from that table; D and trimming were inferred from the DNA. This sample has about 140,000 clones; 75% to 85% occur once, and the top ten carry around 3%. Germline V gene data show CDR1 as LNHDA and CDR2 as SQIVND (reference sequence). CDR3 size: 15 residues. V shed 6 bases, J shed 3 bases, and the junction held 9 bases outside the gene matches.

The V gene is TRBV19, the J gene TRBJ2-5; 8 nucleotides align to TRBD1. The material sequenced was peripheral blood. The TCR was taken from a man between 45 and 60 years old with acute or convalescent COVID-19. CDR3 coding DNA: TGTGCCAGTAGGGACGGACAGGGCGGAAAAGAGACCCAGTACTTC. Protein: CASRDGQGGKETQYF.